This record covers a single TCR beta chain. The data derive from a study of technical replicates of blood from several donors. TCRdb keeps only in-frame clones here, not all; method: immunoSEQ multiplex PCR. The sample includes 100,000 or so clones, approximately 96% of them seen just once. This CDR3 region has 15 residues. Trimming cost V 1 base and J 2 bases, with 9 bases left between them. Germline V gene lookup returns CDR1 SGHTA and CDR2 FQGNSA. The chain employs TRBV7-2 and TRBJ2-1; D ambiguous. What was sequenced was T cells isolated from PBMCs. The receptor was derived from a human donor in good health. The CDR3 loop reads CASSLGLMAYNEQFF. The CDR3 nucleotides read TGTGCCAGCAGCTTAGGACTGATGGCCTACAATGAGCAGTTCTTC.